These 28 T cell receptor beta chains originate from one sample sequenced in a study of metastatic and nonmetastatic thyroid tumors. Thyroid surgery was performed in patients who had received no treatment beforehand. TCRdb reprocessed the PCR reads via MiXCR. Of 30,000 or so clones listed, approximately 30% are singletons. Sequenced input: blood. Every receptor here comes from a female donor with papillary thyroid cancer or a benign thyroid nodule (not recorded which). Some clones in this sample may be carry-over from other donors' samples.

V gene TRBV18 combines with J gene TRBJ1-2, with D unresolved. CDR1 and CDR2 (germline): KGHSH, LQKENI. The ends were cut back, 2 bases at V and 2 bases at J, with 12 bases in the middle. The CDR3 has 15 residues. The DNA of the CDR3 is TGTGCCAGCTCACCAGGGTATCCAGCCAACTATGGCTACACCTTC. Encoded protein: CASSPGYPANYGYTF. The full variable domain, in which reference TRBV18 and TRBJ1-2 provide the parts outside the CDR3, is NAGVMQNPRHLVRRRGQEARLRCSPMKGHSHVYWYRQLPEEGLKFMVYLQKENIIDESGMPKERFSAEFPKEGPSILRIQQVVRGDSAAYFCASSPGYPANYGYTFGSGTRLTVV.

This clone was seen repeatedly, ten times or more. The V call is TRBV20-1, the J call TRBJ2-3; D is perhaps TRBD1 (5 bases). The germline V gene encodes CDR1 DFQATT and CDR2 SNEGSKA (reference sequence). The CDR3 extends over 13 amino acids. V shed 3 bases and J shed 3 bases, with 10 bases lying between them. The CDR3 is CSASQPGTDTQYF. The CDR3 nucleotides are TGCAGTGCTAGTCAACCAGGGACAGATACGCAGTATTTT.

By frequency in the sample, this clone is medium-sized. The rearrangement uses TRBV20-1 and TRBJ1-1; 7 bases align to TRBD1. The length of the CDR3 is 14 residues. Germline CDR1 and CDR2: DFQATT and SNEGSKA (reference sequence). Losses at the gene ends were 4 bases for V and 6 bases for J; bases not matched to a gene: 11. In DNA, the CDR3 is TGCAGTGCTACAAGGGACAGTTCCCTACCTGAAGCTTTCTTT. Its protein is CSATRDSSLPEAFF.

This clone qualifies as medium-sized. The rearrangement uses TRBV28 and TRBJ1-1, with D tentatively TRBD1 (6 bases). This CDR3 has 15 residues. Germline V lookup: CDR1 MDHEN, CDR2 SYDVKM. Trimming left V 3 bases short and J 0 bases short, with 11 bases between. CDR3 in amino acids: CASSFRGAMNTEAFF. The DNA of the CDR3 is TGTGCCAGCAGTTTTCGGGGGGCGATGAACACTGAAGCTTTCTTT.

In this sample, this clone turned up many times. The chain couples TRBV19 to TRBJ1-5; D not certain. This CDR3 contains 14 residues. CDR1 is LNHDA and CDR2 is SQIVND in the germline V gene (reference sequence). Trimming removed 3 bases from V and 5 bases from J, with 11 bases in between. The DNA of the CDR3 is TGTGCCAGTAGTATGGGAAGGCCCGATCAGCCCCAGCATTTT. It is translated as CASSMGRPDQPQHF.

The chain carries TRBV6-6 and TRBJ1-6; no reliable D call. The CDR3 is made up of 14 amino acids. Germline CDR1 reads MNHNY; CDR2 reads SVGAGI (reference sequence). Trimming took 0 bases from V and 6 from J, leaving 6 bases between them. For the CDR3, the DNA is TGTGCCAGCAGTTACTCGATCTTTAATTCACCCCTCCACTTT. Translation: CASSYSIFNSPLHF.

V usage is TRBV11-2 and J usage is TRBJ2-1; no definite D call. CDR3 size: 15 residues. V lost 1 base to trimming and J lost 5 bases, with 12 bases between them. CDR1 is SGHAT and CDR2 is FQNNGV in the germline V gene. CDR3 DNA sequence: TGTGCCAGCAGCTTAGGAAGTGTCTTCAACAATGAGCAGTTCTTC. This gives the protein CASSLGSVFNNEQFF.

This clone was observed a few times. The rearrangement joins TRBV5-1 to TRBJ2-2; 11 positions match TRBD1. Germline V gene sequence: CDR1 SGHRS, CDR2 YFSETQ. This CDR3 is built from 15 residues. V dropped 5 bases and J dropped 4; count of bases not matched to a gene: 4. CDR3 DNA sequence: TGCGCCAGCAGAACCGGGACAGGGGGCACCGGGGAGCTGTTTTTT. This encodes CASRTGTGGTGELFF.

The sample holds a few counts of this clone. This chain connects TRBV12-5 to TRBJ1-2; D gene ambiguous. The germline V gene encodes CDR1 LGHNT and CDR2 FRNRAP. The CDR3 contains 8 residues. Trimming cost V 10 bases and J 3 bases, with 0 bases left between them. CDR3 sequence reads: CANYGYTF. For the CDR3, the DNA is TGTGCTAACTATGGCTACACCTTC.

This chain uses TRBV7-2 with TRBJ2-7, with D possibly being TRBD1 (6 bases). The CDR3 consists of 15 residues. Deletions cut 5 bases from V and 3 bases from J, with 17 bases between. CDR1 and CDR2 from the germline V gene are SGHTA and FQGNSA. The CDR3 loop is CASSVRWTANYEQYF. In nucleotides, the CDR3 is TGTGCCAGCAGCGTACGTTGGACAGCCAACTACGAGCAGTACTTC.

The table lists this clone with many counts. This chain connects TRBV5-6 to TRBJ2-7; D gene ambiguous. The CDR3 runs 14 residues. V was shortened by 1 base and J by 11 bases, with 19 bases between the two germline ends. Germline V lookup: CDR1 SGHDT, CDR2 YYEEEE. The CDR3 spells CASSLYDMGRVEYF. As DNA, the CDR3 is TGTGCCAGCAGCTTGTACGACATGGGTCGGGTGGAGTACTTC.

The V call is TRBV3-1, the J call TRBJ2-7, with a possible D match to TRBD1 (6 bases). CDR3 length equals 17 residues. Trimming removed 4 bases from V and 0 bases from J, with 19 bases in between. The germline V gene has CDR1 LGHDT and CDR2 YNNKEL (reference sequence). CDR3 sequence (DNA): TGTGCCAGCAGCCGACGCACGGGACAACGGAGCTCCTACGAGCAGTACTTC. This sequence encodes CASSRRTGQRSSYEQYF.

This chain connects TRBV10-3 to TRBJ2-7; the match to TRBD2 covers 8 bases. Germline V lookup: CDR1 ENHRY, CDR2 SYGVKD. The length of the CDR3 is 21 residues. The CDR3 nucleotides are TGTGAGATCAGTGGGGGACCTTCCGGACTAGCCCCCGAGAGATCCTCCTACGAGCAGTACTTC. Amino acid sequence: CEISGGPSGLAPERSSYEQYF.

This clone was detected ten times or more. CDR3 residues: CASRLQGASTDTQYF. In DNA form, the CDR3 reads TGTGCCAGCAGGCTACAGGGGGCGAGCACAGATACGCAGTATTTT. The chain joins TRBV6-1 to TRBJ2-3; TRBD1 aligns across 9 bases. V lost 6 bases and J lost 0; bases outside the gene matches: 4. This CDR3 is built from 15 residues. Germline values: CDR1 MNHNS, CDR2 SASEGT.

The chain couples TRBV20-1 to TRBJ2-5, with 7 bases identical to TRBD1. V dropped 6 bases and J dropped 4; count of bases not matched to a gene: 17. Germline loops: CDR1 DFQATT, CDR2 SNEGSKA (reference sequence). The CDR3 consists of 16 residues. The CDR3 DNA reads TGCAGTGCCCTTAAAGGGGTAAGACAGGGTGGAGAGACCCAGTACTTC. This encodes CSALKGVRQGGETQYF.

As regards this clone: Germline and junction disagree at one end, which may indicate a read error. V is TRBV11-2 and J is TRBJ2-2, with TRBD1 identical over 9 bases. This CDR3 is built from 17 residues. In germline, CDR1 is SGHAT, CDR2 FQNNGV. CDR3 amino acids: CASTLGQGSGMAGELFF. As DNA, the CDR3 is TGTGCCAGCACCTTAGGACAGGGGAGTGGGATGGCCGGGGAGCTGTTTTTT.

The chain carries TRBV10-3 and TRBJ2-7, with no clear D. V was clipped by 3 bases and J by 0 bases, with 15 bases between them. The germline CDR1 and CDR2 sequences are ENHRY and SYGVKD. The length of the CDR3 is 16 residues. The CDR3 DNA follows: TGTGCCATCAGTGACCCCTTAGGCCAGAGCTCCTACGAGCAGTACTTC. This sequence encodes CAISDPLGQSSYEQYF.

This clone was found a few times. The chain has TRBV3-1 and TRBJ1-2, with D maybe TRBD1 (5 bases). CDR3 length equals 12 residues. V was shortened by 4 bases and J by 5 bases, with 8 bases between the two germline ends. CDR1 is LGHDT and CDR2 is YNNKEL in the germline V gene (reference sequence). The chain's CDR3 is CASSLDRYGYTF. The DNA for the CDR3 is TGTGCCAGCAGCCTTGACAGATATGGCTACACCTTC.

The chain carries TRBV11-3 and TRBJ2-2; unclear D gene. Trimming pared 5 bases from V and 3 bases from J, leaving 7 bases between. This CDR3 is 13 amino acids long. Per the germline V gene, CDR1 is SGHNT and CDR2 is YENEEA. Here the CDR3 DNA reads TGTGCCAGCAGCCCTTCTTACACCGGGGAGCTGTTTTTT. It encodes CASSPSYTGELFF.

Turning to this clone: The junction does not match germline at one end; this may be a read error. The V and J genes are TRBV5-1 and TRBJ1-4, with 8 bases that match TRBD1. CDR1 and CDR2 (germline): SGHRS, YFSETQ. The CDR3 sequence is 16 residues long. The CDR3 here is CASIRGQGMRNEKPFF. CDR3 DNA: TGCGCCAGCATCCGCGGACAGGGAATGCGGAATGAGAAACCGTTTTTT.

This clone has only a few counts. The V call is TRBV27, the J call TRBJ2-7, with TRBD2 matching over 8 bases. This CDR3 spans 16 amino acids. Trimming took 4 bases from V and 0 from J; bases not matched to a gene: 8. CDR1 MNHEY and CDR2 SMNVEV come from the germline V gene (reference sequence). CDR3 sequence (DNA): TGTGCCAGCAGTTCCCCCATAGCGGGGTCCTCCTACGAGCAGTACTTC. This codes for CASSSPIAGSSYEQYF.

V and J are TRBV30 and TRBJ2-3; D possibly corresponds to TRBD1 (6 bases). Germline CDR1 and CDR2: GTSNPN and SVGIG (reference sequence). This CDR3 has 13 residues. Trimming took off 5 bases at V and 0 bases at J, with 9 bases between the two ends. CDR3 nucleotides: TGTGCCTGGGGGGGCGGAAGCACAGATACGCAGTATTTT. Its protein is CAWGGGSTDTQYF. The complete variable domain, with remaining parts taken from reference TRBV30 and TRBJ2-3, reads SQTIHQWPATLVQPVGSPLSLECTVEGTSNPNLYWYRQAAGRGLQLLFYSVGIGQISSEVPQNLSASRPQDRQFILSSKKLLLSDSGFYLCAWGGGSTDTQYFGPGTRLTVL.

This clone was seen many times. The rearrangement links TRBV3-1 to TRBJ2-1; a possible D gene is TRBD2 (6 bases). The germline gives CDR1 LGHDT, CDR2 YNNKEL (reference sequence). CDR3 length: 14 residues. With 4 bases removed from V and 10 bases from J, the gap between germline ends came to 17 bases. Here the CDR3 reads CASSPGPAGREQFF. For the CDR3, the DNA is TGTGCCAGCAGCCCGGGACCCGCGGGAAGAGAGCAGTTCTTC.

Note on this clone: The junction departs from the called germline gene at one end, perhaps through a read error. The chain employs TRBV11-2 and TRBJ2-1; 12 bases are shared with TRBD2. The CDR3 has 15 residues. CDR1 SGHAT and CDR2 FQNNGV come from the germline V gene. CDR3 amino acids: CASSLVTSGSGEQFF. CDR3 coding DNA: TGTGCCAGTAGCTTAGTGACTAGCGGGAGTGGGGAGCAGTTCTTC.

Points on this clone: A much larger clonotype is one base distant, so this may be a read error. The CDR3 does not close with the conserved phenylalanine or tryptophan, likely indicating a read error. The gene calls are TRBV9 and TRBJ2-5; D is possibly TRBD2 (6 bases). Looked up from germline, CDR1 is SGDLS and CDR2 is YYNGEE. This CDR3 spans 16 amino acids. Trimming took off 0 bases at V and 2 bases at J, with 14 bases between the two ends. The CDR3 loop reads CASSVATAGSQETQYS. The CDR3 nucleotides are TGTGCCAGCAGCGTAGCTACGGCGGGAAGTCAAGAGACCCAGTACTCC.

Concerning this clone itself: Sequence at one end of the junction differs from germline and may be a read error. The chain uses TRBV27 and TRBJ2-7; D may be TRBD2 (6 bases). Germline assignment: CDR1 MNHEY and CDR2 SMNVEV (reference sequence). The CDR3 has 16 amino acids. The CDR3 spells CACSSPYAGSSYEQYF. The CDR3 DNA is TGTGCCTGCAGTTCCCCCTATGCGGGGTCATCCTACGAGCAGTACTTC.

The V gene is TRBV20-1, the J gene TRBJ1-2; D gene unclear. Germline assignment: CDR1 DFQATT and CDR2 SNEGSKA (reference sequence). This CDR3 is built from 13 residues. The V gene lost 3 bases and the J gene lost 5 bases, with 13 bases spanning the gap. The CDR3 nucleotides are TGCAGTGCTAGGGATCAGCGGGTGTATGGCTACACCTTC. Protein sequence: CSARDQRVYGYTF.

This clone was counted ten times or more. The rearrangement joins TRBV19 to TRBJ2-7; D gene unclear. The CDR3 sequence is 12 residues long. Germline assignment: CDR1 LNHDA and CDR2 SQIVND (reference sequence). V lost 0 bases and J lost 7, with 7 bases in between. DNA for the CDR3: TGTGCCAGTAGTATAGAGCACGGTGAGCAGTACTTC. Its protein product is CASSIEHGEQYF. Based on the CDR3 plus reference TRBV19 and TRBJ2-7, the full variable domain is DGGITQSPKYLFRKEGQNVTLSCEQNLNHDAMYWYRQDPGQGLRLIYYSQIVNDFQKGDIAEGYSVSREKKESFPLTVTSAQKNPTAFYLCASSIEHGEQYFGPGTRLTVT.